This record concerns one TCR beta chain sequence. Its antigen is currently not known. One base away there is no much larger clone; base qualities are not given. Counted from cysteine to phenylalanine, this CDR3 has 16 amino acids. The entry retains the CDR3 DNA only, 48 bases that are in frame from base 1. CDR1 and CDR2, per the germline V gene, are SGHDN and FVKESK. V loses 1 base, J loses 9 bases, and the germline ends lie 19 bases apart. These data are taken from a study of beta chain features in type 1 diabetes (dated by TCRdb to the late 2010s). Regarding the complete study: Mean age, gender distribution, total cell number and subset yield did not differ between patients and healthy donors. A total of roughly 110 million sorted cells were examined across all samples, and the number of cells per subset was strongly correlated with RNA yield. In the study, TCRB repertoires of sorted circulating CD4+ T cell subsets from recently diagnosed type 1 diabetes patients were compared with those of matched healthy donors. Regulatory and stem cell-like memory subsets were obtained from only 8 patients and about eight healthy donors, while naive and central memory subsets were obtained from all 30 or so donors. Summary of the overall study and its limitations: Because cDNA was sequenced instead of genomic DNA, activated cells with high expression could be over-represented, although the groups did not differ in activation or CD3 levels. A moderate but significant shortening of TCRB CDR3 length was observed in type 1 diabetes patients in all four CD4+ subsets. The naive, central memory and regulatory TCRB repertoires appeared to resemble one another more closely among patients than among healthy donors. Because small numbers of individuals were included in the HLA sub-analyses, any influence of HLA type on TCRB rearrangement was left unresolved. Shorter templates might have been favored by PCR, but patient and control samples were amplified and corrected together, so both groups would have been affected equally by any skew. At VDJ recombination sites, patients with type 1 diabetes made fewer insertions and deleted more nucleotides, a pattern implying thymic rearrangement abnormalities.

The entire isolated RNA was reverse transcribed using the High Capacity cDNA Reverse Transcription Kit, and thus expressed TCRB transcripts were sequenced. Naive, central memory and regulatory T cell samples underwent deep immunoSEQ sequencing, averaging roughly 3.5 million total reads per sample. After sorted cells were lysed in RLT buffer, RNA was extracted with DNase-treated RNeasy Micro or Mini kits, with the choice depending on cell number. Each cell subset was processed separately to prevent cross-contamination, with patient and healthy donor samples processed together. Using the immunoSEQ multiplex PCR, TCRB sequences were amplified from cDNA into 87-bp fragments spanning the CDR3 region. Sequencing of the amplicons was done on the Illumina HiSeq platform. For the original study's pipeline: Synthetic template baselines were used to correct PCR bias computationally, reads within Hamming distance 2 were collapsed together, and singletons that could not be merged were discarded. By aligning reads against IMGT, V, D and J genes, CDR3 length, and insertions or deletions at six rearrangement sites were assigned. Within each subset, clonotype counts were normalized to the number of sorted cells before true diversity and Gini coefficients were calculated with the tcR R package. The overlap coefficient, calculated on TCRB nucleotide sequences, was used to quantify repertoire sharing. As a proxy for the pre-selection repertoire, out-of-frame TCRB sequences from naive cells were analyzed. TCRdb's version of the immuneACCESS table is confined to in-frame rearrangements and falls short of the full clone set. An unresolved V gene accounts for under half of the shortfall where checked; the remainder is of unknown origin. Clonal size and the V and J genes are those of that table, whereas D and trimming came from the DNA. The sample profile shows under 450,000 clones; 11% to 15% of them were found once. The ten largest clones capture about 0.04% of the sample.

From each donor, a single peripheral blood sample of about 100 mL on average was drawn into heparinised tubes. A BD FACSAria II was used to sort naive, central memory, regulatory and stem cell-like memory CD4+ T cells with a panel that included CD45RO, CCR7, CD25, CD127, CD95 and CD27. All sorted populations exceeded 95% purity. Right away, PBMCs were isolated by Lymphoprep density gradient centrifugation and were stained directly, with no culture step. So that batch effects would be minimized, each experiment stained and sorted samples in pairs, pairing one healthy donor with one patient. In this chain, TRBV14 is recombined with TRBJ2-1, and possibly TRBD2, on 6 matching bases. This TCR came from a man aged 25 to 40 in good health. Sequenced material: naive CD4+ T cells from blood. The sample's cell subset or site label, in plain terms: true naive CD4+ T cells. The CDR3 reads CASSQVPGTPVGEQFF. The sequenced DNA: TGTGCCAGCAGCCAAGTTCCCGGGACTCCTGTCGGTGAGCAGTTCTTC. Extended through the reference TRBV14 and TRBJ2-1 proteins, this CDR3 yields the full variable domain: EAGVTQFPSHSVIEKGQTVTLRCDPISGHDNLYWYRRVMGKEIKFLLHFVKESKQDESGMPNNRFLAERTGGTYSTLKVQPAELEDSGVYFCASSQVPGTPVGEQFFGPGTRLTVL.